One and the same sample provided the 5 T cell receptor beta chains below, sequenced in a study of blood T cell repertoires in COVID-19. Generated by immunoSEQ multiplex PCR, the TCRdb table keeps only in-frame clones and is missing some. The sample includes 120,000 to 150,000 clones, about 87% of them seen just once. Sequencing was done on a sample of peripheral blood. The receptors were sampled from a man aged 50-59 years who had recovered from COVID-19.

The genes are TRBV3-1 (or the pseudogene TRBV3-2) and TRBJ1-2; D possibly corresponds to TRBD1 (5 bases). Trimming took off 5 bases at V and 0 bases at J, with 13 bases between the two ends. This CDR3 has 15 residues. Germline lookup yields CDR1 LGHDT and CDR2 YNNKEL (reference sequence). The CDR3 DNA reads as TGTGCCAGCAGCACACGACAGAGGACTAACTATGGCTACACCTTC. It is translated as CASSTRQRTNYGYTF.

Remarks on this clone: The sample holds other DNA sequences that translate to the same CDR3. This chain connects TRBV12-3 or TRBV12-4 to TRBJ2-5; D remains unclear. Trimming removed 2 bases from V and 4 bases from J, with 2 bases in between. The CDR3 covers 11 residues. The DNA of the CDR3 is TGTGCCAGCAGTTTACGAGAGACCCAGTACTTC. Translation: CASSLRETQYF.

The rearrangement uses TRBV20-1 and TRBJ2-3; 12 nucleotides line up with TRBD2. With V trimmed by 8 bases and J by 6 bases, 12 bases remained unmatched. The CDR3 contains 15 residues. Germline CDR1 is DFQATT and CDR2 is SNEGSKA (reference sequence). CDR3 residues: CSRSGASGGADTQYF. Written as DNA, the CDR3 is TGCAGTCGTAGTGGTGCTAGCGGGGGGGCGGATACGCAGTATTTT.

This chain links TRBV7-2 with TRBJ2-1; TRBD2 matches 12 bases. The V segment lost 1 base and the J segment 9 bases; nucleotides outside the gene matches: 4. CDR1 and CDR2 from the germline V gene are SGHTA and FQGNSA. This CDR3 contains 15 residues. The CDR3 bases are TGTGCCAGCAGCTTAGAACTAGCGGGGGGCGGTGAGCAGTTCTTC. This codes for CASSLELAGGGEQFF. Together with reference TRBV7-2 and TRBJ2-1, the CDR3 gives the full variable domain: GAGVSQSPSNKVTEKGKDVELRCDPISGHTALYWYRQSLGQGLEFLIYFQGNSAPDKSGLPSDRFSAERTGGSVSTLTIQRTQQEDSAVYLCASSLELAGGGEQFFGPGTRLTVL.

The chain carries TRBV4-3 and TRBJ2-3, with 10 bases that match TRBD2. The germline CDR1 and CDR2 sequences are LGHNA and YSLEER. The CDR3 runs to 19 residues. V gave up 0 bases and J gave up 2 bases; unmatched junction bases: 11. The CDR3 DNA follows: TGCGCCAGCAGCCAAGATATAGGCTTAGCGGGGGGCTTCACAGATACGCAGTATTTT. It codes for CASSQDIGLAGGFTDTQYF.